The rows below give T cell receptor beta chains drawn from one sample of a study of identical twins. TCRdb reanalysed the 5' RACE reads using MiXCR and keeps one entry per CDR3 protein. Here the sample spans 220,000 or so distinct CDR3 sequences, 5.5% to 8% being singletons. This same sample was also part of a study on yellow fever vaccine responses in identical twins.

What was sequenced was memory (CD45RO+) T cells sorted from blood. These receptors were taken from a woman younger than 35 in good health. Both conserved end residues are part of each CDR3. D genes are given only for firm matches. The listing skips clone size in some rows; elsewhere it reads once, few, many or a size class.

j_gene | d_gene | v_gene | abundance | CDR3aa | CDR3nt
TRBJ2-1 | . | TRBV5-5 | many | CASSLGPSSYNEQFF | TGTGCCAGCAGCTTGGGACCGAGCTCCTACAATGAGCAGTTCTTC
TRBJ1-5 | . | TRBV19 | . | CASSMMGISNQPQHF | TGTGCCAGTAGTATGATGGGGATTAGCAATCAGCCCCAGCATTTT
TRBJ1-5 | . | TRBV10-3 | few | CAVRDRDQPQHF | TGTGCCGTTCGTGACAGAGATCAGCCCCAGCATTTT
TRBJ1-1 | . | TRBV28 | many | CASSFLGFRDTEAFF | TGTGCCAGCAGTTTCCTAGGGTTCCGGGACACTGAAGCTTTCTTT
TRBJ2-1 | TRBD1 | TRBV10-3 | many | CAISENTGVVSYNEQFF | TGTGCCATCAGTGAAAATACAGGGGTAGTATCCTACAATGAGCAGTTCTTC
TRBJ1-2 | . | TRBV2 | . | CASRPEGLGGYTF | TGTGCCAGCAGACCCGAGGGGCTCGGAGGCTACACCTTC
TRBJ2-5 | . | TRBV6-5 | few | CASSYSMWETQYF | TGTGCCAGCAGTTACTCGATGTGGGAGACCCAGTACTTC
TRBJ1-1 | . | TRBV15 | many | CATSRDLETFF | TGTGCCACCAGCAGAGATCTAGAGACTTTCTTT
TRBJ1-1 | . | TRBV11-2 | few | CASSSLRGHTEAFF | TGTGCCAGCAGCTCCCTCAGGGGCCACACTGAAGCTTTCTTT
TRBJ2-3 | . | TRBV4-1 | . | CASSHRATRDSSTDTQYF | TGCGCCAGCAGCCACAGAGCGACCCGGGACTCAAGCACAGATACGCAGTATTTT
TRBJ2-6 | . | TRBV19 | few | CASTVQNSGANVLTF | TGTGCCAGTACCGTACAGAATTCTGGGGCCAACGTCCTGACTTTC
TRBJ2-5 | TRBD1 | TRBV6-2/TRBV6-3 | . | CASSNLQGYETQYF | TGTGCCAGCAGTAACCTACAGGGGTACGAGACCCAGTACTTC
TRBJ2-1 | TRBD2 | TRBV24-1 | many | CATRTGLGDNEQFF | TGTGCCACCAGGACGGGACTAGGAGACAATGAGCAGTTCTTC
TRBJ1-1 | TRBD1 | TRBV15 | few | CATSRTQGLNTEAFF | TGTGCCACCAGCAGAACACAGGGGTTGAACACTGAAGCTTTCTTT
TRBJ2-7 | TRBD2 | TRBV12-3/TRBV12-4 | many | CASTTSGGSSYEQYF | TGTGCCAGCACCACTAGCGGAGGGAGCTCCTACGAGCAGTACTTC
TRBJ2-7 | . | TRBV24-1 | few | CATSDSAAGEYEQYF | TGTGCCACCAGTGATTCCGCGGCAGGGGAGTACGAGCAGTACTTC
TRBJ1-1 | . | TRBV7-9 | . | CASSLTGFMIEAFF | TGTGCCAGCAGCTTAACAGGGTTTATGATTGAAGCTTTCTTT
TRBJ2-7 | . | TRBV27 | . | CASTPRHGDSYEQYF | TGTGCCAGCACCCCACGACACGGGGACTCCTACGAGCAGTACTTC
TRBJ1-4 | TRBD1 | TRBV5-1 | few | CASHRGGTNEKLFF | TGCGCCAGCCACAGGGGCGGGACTAATGAAAAACTGTTTTTT
TRBJ2-3 | . | TRBV6-5 | . | CASSFHRLSTDTQYF | TGTGCCAGCAGTTTCCACAGGTTGAGCACAGATACGCAGTATTTT
TRBJ2-7 | TRBD1 | TRBV2 | . | CASSESGQASHERYF | TGTGCCAGCAGTGAAAGTGGACAGGCCTCCCACGAGCGGTACTTC
TRBJ2-7 | TRBD2 | TRBV7-8 | many | CASSLTSGQEQYF | TGTGCCAGCAGCCTGACTAGCGGTCAGGAGCAGTACTTC
TRBJ1-2 | TRBD1 | TRBV27 | . | CASSPADRVWGYTF | TGTGCCAGCAGTCCCGCGGACAGGGTCTGGGGCTACACCTTC
TRBJ1-4 | . | TRBV11-2 | few | CASSLVEGGKLFF | TGTGCCAGCAGCTTAGTTGAGGGCGGAAAACTGTTTTTT
TRBJ1-1 | . | TRBV28 | . | CASSSGGAFEAFF | TGTGCCAGCAGTTCCGGGGGCGCATTTGAAGCTTTCTTT
TRBJ2-5 | TRBD2 | TRBV5-1 | many | CASNILAGGPGETQYF | TGCGCCAGCAACATACTAGCGGGAGGGCCTGGTGAGACCCAGTACTTC
TRBJ1-5 | . | TRBV4-1 | few | CASSLGWTANQPQHF | TGCGCCAGCAGCCTTGGTTGGACGGCGAACCAGCCCCAGCATTTT
TRBJ2-1 | TRBD2 | TRBV24-1 | many | CATSDTDGLAGGNEQFF | TGTGCCACCAGTGATACCGACGGACTAGCGGGGGGGAATGAGCAGTTCTTC
TRBJ2-3 | TRBD2 | TRBV4-2 | . | CASSQASGGPTSTDTQYF | TGTGCCAGCAGCCAAGCTAGCGGGGGGCCCACTAGCACAGATACGCAGTATTTT
TRBJ2-1 | TRBD2 | TRBV7-8 | . | CASSLSVAGVNSYNEQFF | TGTGCCAGCAGCTTATCTGTAGCGGGGGTGAACTCCTACAATGAGCAGTTCTTC
TRBJ2-7 | . | TRBV28 | few | CASSLYASYEQYF | TGTGCCAGCAGTTTGTATGCGTCCTACGAGCAGTACTTC
TRBJ2-3 | TRBD2 | TRBV12-3/TRBV12-4 | few | CASSLGTSSGSEYF | TGTGCCAGCAGTTTAGGGACCTCTAGCGGGAGTGAGTATTTT
TRBJ1-3 | . | TRBV20-1 | many | CSARGAQFENTIYF | TGCAGTGCTAGGGGAGCTCAATTTGAAAACACCATATATTTT
TRBJ2-5 | TRBD1 | TRBV27 | . | CASSSRDRGYQETQYF | TGTGCCAGCAGTAGCCGGGACAGGGGTTACCAAGAGACCCAGTACTTC
TRBJ1-2 | . | TRBV29-1 | many | CSATMAGSGGYTF | TGCAGCGCCACCATGGCAGGGTCCGGCGGCTACACCTTC
TRBJ2-6 | . | TRBV3-1 | . | CASSQPLTGPSGANVLTF | TGTGCCAGCAGCCAACCCCTCACAGGACCCTCTGGGGCCAACGTCCTGACTTTC
TRBJ1-1 | . | TRBV7-2 | few | CASSSGMGTEAFF | TGTGCCAGCAGCTCAGGGATGGGCACTGAAGCTTTCTTT
TRBJ2-1 | TRBD2 | TRBV24-1 | few | CATSDRASGGGYNEQFF | TGTGCCACCAGTGATCGGGCCAGCGGGGGAGGGTACAATGAGCAGTTCTTC
TRBJ2-3 | . | TRBV10-3 | . | CAISEGRETTDTQYF | TGTGCCATCAGTGAGGGCAGGGAGACCACAGATACGCAGTATTTT
TRBJ2-7 | . | TRBV20-1 | many | CSARDPSSGVYEQYF | TGCAGTGCTAGAGATCCTTCGTCAGGGGTGTACGAGCAGTACTTC
TRBJ1-6 | . | TRBV6-5 | many | CASSLTGTTDSPLHF | TGTGCCAGCAGTTTAACCGGGACAACGGACTCACCCCTCCACTTT
TRBJ1-5 | . | TRBV24-1 | . | CATSDLQGDQPQHF | TGTGCCACCAGTGATTTGCAAGGGGATCAGCCCCAGCATTTT
TRBJ1-1 | . | TRBV6-1 | . | CASRTGPTNTEAFF | TGTGCCAGCAGGACGGGACCGACGAACACTGAAGCTTTCTTT
TRBJ2-1 | TRBD1 | TRBV20-1 | . | CSVTGGTGGAYEQFF | TGCAGTGTTACGGGCGGGACAGGGGGCGCCTATGAGCAGTTCTTC
TRBJ1-2 | . | TRBV20-1 | . | CSARNKGGDGYTF | TGCAGTGCTAGAAACAAAGGGGGAGATGGCTACACCTTC
TRBJ2-5 | TRBD1 | TRBV20-1 | many | CSARRTGGVHETQYF | TGCAGTGCTAGAAGGACAGGGGGTGTACACGAGACCCAGTACTTC
TRBJ2-7 | TRBD2 | TRBV7-9 | . | CASSPPSGVSYEQYF | TGTGCCAGCAGCCCCCCTAGCGGGGTCTCCTACGAGCAGTACTTC
TRBJ2-1 | TRBD2 | TRBV10-3 | . | CAISAAGGINEQFF | TGTGCCATCAGTGCTGCGGGGGGGATCAATGAGCAGTTCTTC
TRBJ1-1 | . | TRBV12-3/TRBV12-4 | many | CASSLLRTEAFF | TGTGCCAGCAGTTTATTACGCACTGAAGCTTTCTTT
TRBJ2-1 | . | TRBV7-8 | many | CASSSTQCGYNEQFF | TGTGCCAGCAGCTCGACCCAGTGCGGCTACAATGAGCAGTTCTTC
TRBJ1-5 | . | TRBV20-1 | many | CSARVAANQPQHF | TGCAGTGCTAGAGTGGCGGCGAATCAGCCCCAGCATTTT
TRBJ1-1 | . | TRBV7-9 | . | CASSAGASNTEAFF | TGTGCCAGCAGCGCAGGGGCTTCGAACACTGAAGCTTTCTTT
TRBJ2-5 | . | TRBV12-3/TRBV12-4 | few | CASRDRDSETQYF | TGTGCCAGCAGGGACCGGGACTCGGAGACCCAGTACTTC
TRBJ2-7 | . | TRBV15 | few | CATSRGGDFQEQYF | TGTGCCACCAGCAGAGGGGGGGATTTCCAGGAGCAGTACTTC
TRBJ2-3 | . | TRBV5-1 | many | CASSHEGVGTDTQYF | TGCGCCAGCTCGCACGAGGGGGTCGGCACAGATACGCAGTATTTT
TRBJ1-2 | TRBD1 | TRBV5-1 | many | CASSYWTGEGYTF | TGCGCCAGCAGCTACTGGACAGGAGAAGGCTACACCTTC
TRBJ2-5 | . | TRBV20-1 | . | CSAKETGEMETQYF | TGCAGTGCTAAAGAAACGGGGGAGATGGAGACCCAGTACTTC
TRBJ1-1 | . | TRBV5-1 | many | CASSLTLVTEAFF | TGCGCCAGCAGCTTGACCCTGGTCACTGAAGCTTTCTTT
TRBJ2-7 | TRBD2 | TRBV19 | . | CASSRATSGRNEQYF | TGTGCCAGTAGTAGAGCGACTAGCGGGAGGAACGAGCAGTACTTC